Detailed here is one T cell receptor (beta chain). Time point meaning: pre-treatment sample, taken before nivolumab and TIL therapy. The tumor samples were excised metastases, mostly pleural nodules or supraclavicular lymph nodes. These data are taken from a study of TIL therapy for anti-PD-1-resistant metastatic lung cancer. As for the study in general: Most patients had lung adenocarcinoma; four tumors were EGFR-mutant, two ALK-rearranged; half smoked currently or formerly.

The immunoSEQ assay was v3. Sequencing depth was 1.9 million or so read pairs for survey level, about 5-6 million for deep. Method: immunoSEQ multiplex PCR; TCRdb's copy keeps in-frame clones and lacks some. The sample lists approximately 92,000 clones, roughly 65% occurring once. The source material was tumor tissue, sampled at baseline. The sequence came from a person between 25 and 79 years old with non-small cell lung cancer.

CDR3 bases: TGTGCCTGGAGACCCCGGGATAGCGGGAGGGCCTTGAACACCGGGGAGCTGTTTTTT. Encoded protein: CAWRPRDSGRALNTGELFF. This chain joins TRBV30 and TRBJ2-2; TRBD2 agrees at 11 bases. Germline CDR1 and CDR2: GTSNPN and SVGIG (reference sequence). The CDR3 extends over 19 amino acids. V shed 3 bases, J shed 1 base, and the junction held 13 bases outside the gene matches.